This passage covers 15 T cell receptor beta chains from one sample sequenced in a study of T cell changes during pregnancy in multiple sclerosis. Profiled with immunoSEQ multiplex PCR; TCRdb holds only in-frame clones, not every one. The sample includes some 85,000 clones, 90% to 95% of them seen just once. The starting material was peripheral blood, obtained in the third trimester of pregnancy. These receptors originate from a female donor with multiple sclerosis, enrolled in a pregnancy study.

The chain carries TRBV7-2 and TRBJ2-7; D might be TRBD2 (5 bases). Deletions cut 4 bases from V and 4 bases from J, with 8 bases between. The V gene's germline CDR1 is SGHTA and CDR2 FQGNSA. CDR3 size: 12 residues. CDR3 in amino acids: CASSSDYYEQYF. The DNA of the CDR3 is TGTGCCAGCAGCTCCGACTATTACGAGCAGTACTTC.

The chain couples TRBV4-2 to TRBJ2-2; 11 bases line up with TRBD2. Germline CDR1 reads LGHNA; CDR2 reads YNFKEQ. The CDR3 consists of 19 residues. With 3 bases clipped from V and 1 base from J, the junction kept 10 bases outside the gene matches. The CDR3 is CASSHGRLGLAGNTGELFF. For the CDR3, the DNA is TGTGCCAGCAGCCACGGCCGGCTTGGACTAGCGGGGAACACCGGGGAGCTGTTTTTT.

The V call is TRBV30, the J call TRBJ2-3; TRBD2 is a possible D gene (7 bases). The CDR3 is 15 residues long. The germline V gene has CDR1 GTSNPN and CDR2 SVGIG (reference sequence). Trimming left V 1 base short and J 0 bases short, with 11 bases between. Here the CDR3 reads CAWSEGGGSTDTQYF. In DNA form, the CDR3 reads TGTGCCTGGAGTGAAGGGGGGGGTAGCACAGATACGCAGTATTTT.

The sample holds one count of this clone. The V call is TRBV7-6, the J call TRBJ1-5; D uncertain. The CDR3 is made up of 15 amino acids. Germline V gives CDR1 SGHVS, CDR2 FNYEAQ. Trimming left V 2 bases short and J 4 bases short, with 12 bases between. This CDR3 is CASSLNPSGNQPQHF. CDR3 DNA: TGTGCCAGCAGCTTAAATCCAAGCGGGAATCAGCCCCAGCATTTT.

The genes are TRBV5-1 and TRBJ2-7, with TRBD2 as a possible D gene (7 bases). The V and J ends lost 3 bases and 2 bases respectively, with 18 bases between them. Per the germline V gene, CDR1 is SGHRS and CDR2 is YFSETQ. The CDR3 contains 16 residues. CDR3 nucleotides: TGCGCCAGCAGCTGGGGGCTTAGGACTAGTCCCTACGAGCAGTACTTC. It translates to CASSWGLRTSPYEQYF.

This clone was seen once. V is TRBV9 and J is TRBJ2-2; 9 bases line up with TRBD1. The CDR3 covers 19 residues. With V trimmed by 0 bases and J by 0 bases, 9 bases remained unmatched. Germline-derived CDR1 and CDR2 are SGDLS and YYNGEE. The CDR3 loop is CASSVARDRVNSNTGELFF. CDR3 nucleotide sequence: TGTGCCAGCAGCGTAGCTCGGGACAGGGTTAATTCGAACACCGGGGAGCTGTTTTTT.

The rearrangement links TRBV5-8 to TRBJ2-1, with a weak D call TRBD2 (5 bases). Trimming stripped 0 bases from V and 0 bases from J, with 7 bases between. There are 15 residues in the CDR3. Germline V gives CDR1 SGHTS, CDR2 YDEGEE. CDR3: CASSLEAASYNEQFF. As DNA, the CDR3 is TGTGCCAGCAGCTTGGAAGCGGCCTCCTACAATGAGCAGTTCTTC.

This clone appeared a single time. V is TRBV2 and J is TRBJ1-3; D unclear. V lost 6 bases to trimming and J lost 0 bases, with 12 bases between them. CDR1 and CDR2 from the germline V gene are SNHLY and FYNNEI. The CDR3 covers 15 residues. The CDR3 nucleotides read TGTGCCAGCAGGCCCCGCGGGTCCTCTGGAAACACCATATATTTT. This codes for CASRPRGSSGNTIYF.

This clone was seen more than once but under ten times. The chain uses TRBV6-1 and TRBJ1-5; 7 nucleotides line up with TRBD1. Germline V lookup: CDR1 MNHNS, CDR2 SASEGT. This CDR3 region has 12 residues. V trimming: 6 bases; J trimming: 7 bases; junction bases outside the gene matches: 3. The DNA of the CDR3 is TGTGCCAGCAGACAGGGGAAACAGCCCCAGCATTTT. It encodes CASRQGKQPQHF.

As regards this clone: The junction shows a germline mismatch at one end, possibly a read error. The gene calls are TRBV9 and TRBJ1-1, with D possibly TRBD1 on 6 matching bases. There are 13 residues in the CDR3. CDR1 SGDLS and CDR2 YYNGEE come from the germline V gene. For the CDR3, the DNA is TGTGCCAGCAGCGTAGGTAACAGGGCTGAGGCTTTCTTT. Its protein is CASSVGNRAEAFF.

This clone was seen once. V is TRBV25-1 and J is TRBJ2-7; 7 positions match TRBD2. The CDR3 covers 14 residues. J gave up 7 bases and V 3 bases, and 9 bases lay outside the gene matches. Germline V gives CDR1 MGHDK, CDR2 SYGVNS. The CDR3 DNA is TGTGCCAGCAGTGATCTGGGAGGGCTTTCGGAGCAGTACTTC. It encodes CASSDLGGLSEQYF.

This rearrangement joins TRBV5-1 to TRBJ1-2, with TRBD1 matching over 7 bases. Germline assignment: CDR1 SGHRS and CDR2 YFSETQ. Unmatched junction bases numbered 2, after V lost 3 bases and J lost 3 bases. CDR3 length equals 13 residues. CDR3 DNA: TGCGCCAGCAGCTCCACAGGGGACTATGGCTACACCTTC. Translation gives CASSSTGDYGYTF.

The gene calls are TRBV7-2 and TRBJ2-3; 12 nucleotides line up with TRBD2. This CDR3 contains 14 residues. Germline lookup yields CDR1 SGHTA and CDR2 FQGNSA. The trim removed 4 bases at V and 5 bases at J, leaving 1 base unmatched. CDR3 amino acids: CASSWGLAGDTQYF. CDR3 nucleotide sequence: TGTGCCAGCAGCTGGGGACTAGCGGGAGATACGCAGTATTTT.

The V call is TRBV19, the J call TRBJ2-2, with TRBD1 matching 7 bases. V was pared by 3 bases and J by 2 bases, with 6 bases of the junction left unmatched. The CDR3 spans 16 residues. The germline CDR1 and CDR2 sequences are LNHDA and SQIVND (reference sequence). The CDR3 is CASSIGQVINTGELFF. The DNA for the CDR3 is TGTGCCAGTAGTATCGGACAGGTGATAAACACCGGGGAGCTGTTTTTT.

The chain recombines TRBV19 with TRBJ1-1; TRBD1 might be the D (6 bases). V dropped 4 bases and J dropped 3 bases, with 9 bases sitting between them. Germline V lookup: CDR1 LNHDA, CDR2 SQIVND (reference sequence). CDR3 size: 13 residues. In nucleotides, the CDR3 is TGTGCCAGTAGTAGGCGGACAGACACTGAAGCTTTCTTT. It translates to CASSRRTDTEAFF.